Sequencing of this T cell receptor (beta chain) was carried out in a study of T-cell memory formation after mild COVID-19 (dated by TCRdb to the early 2020s). Concerning the study at large: TCR sequence clusters from the two donors were largely donor specific. Two young, previously healthy adult volunteers made up the cohort, one male and one female. In a couple of donors, T-cell clones that expanded and contracted after mild COVID-19 were tracked by sequencing TCRalpha and TCRbeta repertoires over time.

Turning to this clonotype: Its recognized antigen is unknown. The input lacks base qualities; no much larger clone sits a single base away.

Ficoll-Paque density gradient centrifugation was the method used to isolate PBMCs. General findings and caveats noted by the study authors: Whether the second-wave clones peaking on day 37 were SARS-CoV-2 specific was not confirmed. Contracting CD4+ clones were found mainly in CM and EM memory subsets, while CD8+ clones were enriched in EMRA. Some responding clones were found in pre-infection memory, which suggests that pre-existing cross-reactive memory T cells took part in the SARS-CoV-2 response. Balanced CD4/CD8 phenotypes were observed for clones contracting from day 15 to 85, whereas a bias towards CD4+ was observed for a second wave of clones expanding from day 15 to 37. Only a couple of mild cases were covered by the study, and larger cohorts that include severe cases with pre-infection samples were considered necessary.

The instrument was an Illumina NovaSeq 6000. Using 5'RACE with constant-segment primers, TCRalpha and TCRbeta cDNA libraries were constructed, with sample barcodes and unique molecular identifiers added in the process. RNA was extracted from every sample with Trizol reagent. Libraries were amplified in two PCR steps, with a second sample barcode and Illumina TruSeq adapters added in the second step. Sequencing of the libraries was done on an Illumina NovaSeq, producing 2 x 150 bp paired-end reads. From the authors' description of their analysis: With migec v1.2.7, reads were demultiplexed and then collapsed into UMI-guided consensus sequences. Using mixcr v2.1.11, UMI consensuses were aligned to TRA and TRB V and J templates and then assembled into clonotypes. A clonotype was counted as expanded or contracted only if both edgeR and NoisET called the change significant, with noise models trained on biological replicates. For edgeR calls, the thresholds were a false discovery rate-adjusted p below 0.01 and a log2 fold-change of 1. As an exploratory analysis of dynamics, max-normalized trajectories of the 1000 most abundant clonotypes were examined with PCA combined with hierarchical clustering. Separately sequenced CD4+ and CD8+ repertoires were used to assign the CD4 or CD8 phenotype of responding clones. The public reads were reanalyzed by TCRdb: fastp trimming at Q25, MiXCR alignment, in-frame beta chains only. A single entry per CDR3 protein holds the most common genes and DNA from its merged rows. These V and J calls rely on TCRdb rather than the paper's analysis. The sample yields just over 60,000 distinct CDR3 sequences; 9% to 9.5% were counted once. Around 1.1% of the sample comes from the top ten.

The source of this sequence is a man between 18 and 35 years old who had mild COVID-19 (a few samples of this study predate the infection). The sample titles of this study are shuffled in the database, so cell type and time point are left out; the donor was told from shared clones. Sequencing used PBMCs or a T cell subset sorted from them (not recorded which).

The CDR3 here reads CASSLEVGARPYTQYF. Here is the DNA: TGTGCCAGCAGCTTAGAGGTGGGGGCGAGGCCCTATACGCAGTATTTT. The rearrangement joined TRBV7-2 to TRBJ2-3; TRBD1 is perhaps the D gene, given 6 matching bases. Cut back by 1 base and 7 bases, the V and J ends lie 18 bases apart. The CDR3 numbers 16 residues from cysteine through phenylalanine. This entry keeps only the CDR3 DNA: 48 bases, framed from base 1. Based on the germline V gene, the CDR1 and CDR2 sequences are SGHTA and FQGNSA.